These 6 T cell receptor beta chains came from one sample sequenced in a study of blood T cells in healthy people across ages. Together with a sample-barcoded 5' primer, a J-beta primer mix was included in a second PCR lasting about 6 to 11 cycles. TCRdb re-derived calls from the 5' RACE reads in MiXCR, one entry per CDR3 protein. The table includes some 1.5 million distinct CDR3 sequences, about 28% detected once. Sequences were obtained from blood. The receptor source for this set is a woman in her twenties or thirties in good health.

This clonotype was recorded a few times. This rearrangement joins TRBV12-3 or TRBV12-4 to TRBJ2-5; tentative D call: TRBD1 (5 bases). V lost 7 bases to trimming and J lost 5 bases, with 11 bases between them. The CDR3 consists of 12 residues. The CDR3 sequence is CASKGVPETQYF. CDR3 DNA: TGTGCCAGCAAAGGGGTTCCGGAGACCCAGTACTTC.

This clonotype was counted between two and nine times. V gene TRBV12-3 or TRBV12-4 combines with J gene TRBJ2-7; D possibly corresponds to TRBD1 (6 bases). V shed 1 base and J shed 6 bases, with 13 bases lying between them. This CDR3 comprises 14 residues. DNA of the CDR3: TGTGCCAGCAGTTTAGTCGGTACAGGGCGCGAGCAGTACTTC. It codes for CASSLVGTGREQYF.

As for this clonotype: Relative to the germline gene, one junction end is altered; a read error may explain this. The V call is TRBV4-3, the J call TRBJ2-3; D is uncertain. This CDR3 is built from 13 residues. CDR1 and CDR2 (germline): LGHNA, YSLEER. CDR3 DNA: TGCGCCGGCAGCCAAGATTTCTCAGATACGCAGTATTTT. Amino acid sequence: CAGSQDFSDTQYF.

This clonotype was counted at least ten times. V usage is TRBV5-5 and J usage is TRBJ2-1, with D perhaps TRBD1 (6 bases). The V gene's germline CDR1 is SGHKS and CDR2 YYEKEE (reference sequence). The V end lost 2 bases, the J end lost 10 bases, and 16 bases lay between the germline ends. This CDR3 comprises 14 residues. CDR3 DNA sequence: TGTGCCAGCAGCTTAGGATTACAGGGAAGGGAGCAGTTCTTC. This codes for CASSLGLQGREQFF.

This clonotype showed up many times. This chain links TRBV7-9 with TRBJ2-7; 10 nucleotides match TRBD1. In germline, CDR1 is SEHNR, CDR2 FQNEAQ (reference sequence). CDR3 length equals 15 residues. J gave up 2 bases and V 4 bases, and 5 bases lay outside the gene matches. The CDR3 region is CASSYGQGGPYEQYF. DNA of the CDR3: TGTGCCAGCAGCTACGGACAGGGGGGTCCCTACGAGCAGTACTTC.

This clonotype has at least ten counts. The chain carries TRBV7-2 and TRBJ2-5, with D possibly matching TRBD2 (6 bases). In germline, CDR1 is SGHTA, CDR2 FQGNSA. The V gene lost 6 bases and the J gene lost 5 bases, with 19 bases spanning the gap. The CDR3 sequence is 15 residues long. CDR3: CASRRATGVRETQYF. CDR3 coding DNA: TGTGCCAGCAGACGTGCCACGGGAGTCCGGGAGACCCAGTACTTC.